Listed below are T cell receptor beta chains from one sample, sequenced in a study of T-cell reconstitution after alpha-beta-depleted transplantation in children. TCRdb fed the PCR reads into MiXCR, producing one record per CDR3 protein. The table includes 250,000 to 400,000 distinct CDR3 sequences, 20% to 30% detected once. This material consisted of PBMCs, mostly from graft donor cells, taken 180 days after TCRalphabeta/CD19-depleted stem cell transplant. The receptors were gathered from a male patient younger than 18 who had a stem cell transplant for acute lymphoblastic leukemia, so the T cells may come from the graft donor. Both conserved end residues are part of each CDR3. The D gene is left open where the match is weak. Not all rows give a size; the values are once, few, many and, for expanded clones, a class.

d_call: NA; clone_size: few; v_call: TRBV6-5; j_call: TRBJ2-5; cdr3_aa: CASSYQSGMIQETQYF; cdr3_nt: TGTGCCAGCAGTTACCAGTCAGGGATGATCCAAGAGACCCAGTACTTC
d_call: TRBD2; clone_size: few; v_call: TRBV10-2; j_call: TRBJ2-7; cdr3_aa: CASSEAGGGPYEQYF; cdr3_nt: TGCGCCAGCAGTGAGGCGGGGGGAGGTCCCTACGAGCAGTACTTC
d_call: NA; clone_size: few; v_call: TRBV29-1; j_call: TRBJ2-1; cdr3_aa: CSVEKTGLGIYNEQFF; cdr3_nt: TGCAGCGTTGAAAAGACAGGCCTGGGGATCTACAATGAGCAGTTCTTC
d_call: NA; clone_size: few; v_call: TRBV7-9; j_call: TRBJ2-7; cdr3_aa: CASSSLQDYEQYF; cdr3_nt: TGTGCCAGCAGCTCCTTACAGGACTACGAGCAGTACTTC
d_call: NA; clone_size: few; v_call: TRBV12-3/TRBV12-4; j_call: TRBJ2-7; cdr3_aa: CASSLWGTAPYEQYF; cdr3_nt: TGTGCCAGCAGTTTGTGGGGGACGGCCCCCTACGAGCAGTACTTC
d_call: TRBD2; clone_size: NA; v_call: TRBV20-1; j_call: TRBJ2-1; cdr3_aa: CSAPRRLAGGNEQFF; cdr3_nt: TGCAGTGCCCCACGGAGACTAGCGGGAGGGAATGAGCAGTTCTTC
d_call: TRBD2; clone_size: NA; v_call: TRBV5-6; j_call: TRBJ2-5; cdr3_aa: CASSFLTSGEETQYF; cdr3_nt: TGTGCCAGCAGCTTCTTGACTAGCGGCGAAGAGACCCAGTACTTC
d_call: NA; clone_size: NA; v_call: TRBV12-3/TRBV12-4; j_call: TRBJ2-1; cdr3_aa: CASSFNYRDNEQFF; cdr3_nt: TGTGCCAGCAGTTTTAACTACCGAGACAATGAGCAGTTCTTC
d_call: TRBD2; clone_size: few; v_call: TRBV5-6; j_call: TRBJ2-3; cdr3_aa: CASSFKAGGPDTQYF; cdr3_nt: TGTGCCAGCAGCTTTAAAGCGGGAGGGCCAGATACGCAGTATTTT
d_call: NA; clone_size: NA; v_call: TRBV7-8; j_call: TRBJ2-6; cdr3_aa: CASSLAQMVDVLTF; cdr3_nt: TGTGCCAGCAGCTTAGCGCAGATGGTCGACGTCCTGACTTTC
d_call: NA; clone_size: few; v_call: TRBV5-4; j_call: TRBJ1-6; cdr3_aa: CASSGWAGGTVSPLHF; cdr3_nt: TGTGCCAGCAGCGGTTGGGCGGGAGGAACGGTTTCACCCCTCCACTTT
d_call: NA; clone_size: NA; v_call: TRBV20-1; j_call: TRBJ2-2; cdr3_aa: CSARDTWGRTGELFF; cdr3_nt: TGCAGTGCTAGAGATACGTGGGGTCGGACCGGGGAGCTGTTTTTT
d_call: NA; clone_size: NA; v_call: TRBV11-2; j_call: TRBJ2-1; cdr3_aa: CASLPGPPLNEQFF; cdr3_nt: TGTGCCAGCCTCCCAGGCCCCCCACTCAATGAGCAGTTCTTC
d_call: NA; clone_size: NA; v_call: TRBV7-9; j_call: TRBJ2-3; cdr3_aa: CASNMGPPRDTQYF; cdr3_nt: TGTGCCAGCAACATGGGCCCCCCCCGAGATACGCAGTATTTT
d_call: NA; clone_size: NA; v_call: TRBV4-2; j_call: TRBJ2-5; cdr3_aa: CASSQDVRGSETQYF; cdr3_nt: TGTGCCAGCAGCCAAGATGTCAGGGGTTCGGAGACCCAGTACTTC
d_call: TRBD1; clone_size: NA; v_call: TRBV3-1; j_call: TRBJ2-3; cdr3_aa: CASSLWDRNTDTQYF; cdr3_nt: TGTGCCAGCAGCCTCTGGGACAGGAACACAGATACGCAGTATTTT
d_call: TRBD2; clone_size: few; v_call: TRBV7-3; j_call: TRBJ2-1; cdr3_aa: CASSPTSGRAIDEQFF; cdr3_nt: TGTGCCAGCAGCCCAACTAGCGGGAGGGCCATCGATGAGCAGTTCTTC
d_call: TRBD1; clone_size: NA; v_call: TRBV20-1; j_call: TRBJ1-2; cdr3_aa: CSARRQGGLYGDTF; cdr3_nt: TGCAGTGCTAGGCGACAGGGTGGTCTCTATGGCGACACCTTC
d_call: NA; clone_size: few; v_call: TRBV21-1; j_call: TRBJ2-1; cdr3_aa: CASSKMGNLLANSYNEQFF; cdr3_nt: TGTGCCAGCAGCAAAATGGGGAACCTGCTAGCGAACTCCTACAATGAGCAGTTCTTC
d_call: NA; clone_size: NA; v_call: TRBV9; j_call: TRBJ2-3; cdr3_aa: CASSPQPGSTDTQYF; cdr3_nt: TGTGCCAGCAGCCCCCAACCCGGCAGCACAGATACGCAGTATTTT
d_call: TRBD2; clone_size: NA; v_call: TRBV5-6; j_call: TRBJ2-1; cdr3_aa: CASRVGGRADNEQFF; cdr3_nt: TGTGCCAGCAGAGTAGGCGGGAGGGCCGACAATGAGCAGTTCTTC
d_call: NA; clone_size: NA; v_call: TRBV6-2/TRBV6-3; j_call: TRBJ2-2; cdr3_aa: CASSYSNRVLTGELFF; cdr3_nt: TGTGCCAGCAGTTACTCGAACCGGGTCCTCACCGGGGAGCTGTTTTTT
d_call: NA; clone_size: few; v_call: TRBV11-1; j_call: TRBJ1-5; cdr3_aa: CASSLYLGEFYSNQPQHF; cdr3_nt: TGTGCCAGCAGCTTATATCTGGGGGAGTTTTACAGCAATCAGCCCCAGCATTTT
d_call: NA; clone_size: few; v_call: TRBV21-1; j_call: TRBJ1-3; cdr3_aa: CASRGGPDREGNTIYF; cdr3_nt: TGTGCCAGCAGGGGGGGTCCGGACAGGGAAGGAAACACCATATATTTT
d_call: NA; clone_size: few; v_call: TRBV9; j_call: TRBJ2-5; cdr3_aa: CASSVAGGPSETQYF; cdr3_nt: TGTGCCAGCAGCGTAGCTGGTGGTCCTTCAGAGACCCAGTACTTC
d_call: TRBD1; clone_size: NA; v_call: TRBV9; j_call: TRBJ1-1; cdr3_aa: CASSPTGTGGTEAFF; cdr3_nt: TGTGCCAGCAGCCCTACCGGGACAGGGGGCACTGAAGCTTTCTTT
d_call: TRBD2; clone_size: NA; v_call: TRBV20-1; j_call: TRBJ2-2; cdr3_aa: CSARGFSGRAFVGELFF; cdr3_nt: TGCAGTGCTAGAGGCTTTAGCGGGAGGGCCTTCGTCGGGGAGCTGTTTTTT
d_call: TRBD2; clone_size: few; v_call: TRBV9; j_call: TRBJ2-7; cdr3_aa: CASSVEGSGSYEQYF; cdr3_nt: TGTGCCAGCAGCGTAGAAGGTAGCGGGAGTTACGAGCAGTACTTC
d_call: TRBD2; clone_size: many; v_call: TRBV12-3/TRBV12-4; j_call: TRBJ2-4; cdr3_aa: CASTRIAGAKNIQYF; cdr3_nt: TGTGCCAGCACCCGAATAGCGGGAGCCAAAAACATTCAGTACTTC
d_call: TRBD2; clone_size: few; v_call: TRBV5-1; j_call: TRBJ2-7; cdr3_aa: CASSSGAGGGPYEQYF; cdr3_nt: TGCGCCAGCAGCTCCGGAGCGGGAGGGGGGCCCTACGAGCAGTACTTC
d_call: NA; clone_size: NA; v_call: TRBV5-5; j_call: TRBJ2-7; cdr3_aa: CASSLWGNSYEQYF; cdr3_nt: TGTGCCAGCAGCTTGTGGGGGAACTCCTACGAGCAGTACTTC
d_call: NA; clone_size: few; v_call: TRBV6-5; j_call: TRBJ1-2; cdr3_aa: CASSYGGVPNYGYTF; cdr3_nt: TGTGCCAGCAGTTACGGAGGGGTCCCTAACTATGGCTACACCTTC
d_call: NA; clone_size: few; v_call: TRBV7-6; j_call: TRBJ2-1; cdr3_aa: CASSFSTISYNEQFF; cdr3_nt: TGTGCCAGCAGCTTCTCGACTATTTCCTACAATGAGCAGTTCTTC
d_call: TRBD1; clone_size: NA; v_call: TRBV5-5; j_call: TRBJ2-7; cdr3_aa: CASSWGQFDYEQYF; cdr3_nt: TGTGCCAGCAGCTGGGGACAGTTTGACTACGAGCAGTACTTC